This TCR beta chain was retrieved from a study of beta chain features in type 1 diabetes. Overall study context: Examination spanned approximately 110 million sorted cells from all samples. General study findings and limits: Patients' naive, central memory and Treg TCRB repertoires seemed closer to one another than those of healthy donors. Moderate but significant shortening of TCRB CDR3s was recorded in all four CD4+ subsets from Type 1 diabetes patients.

Isolated RNA was reverse transcribed in full, so expressed TCRB transcripts were sequenced. This table comes from immunoSEQ multiplex PCR, and its TCRdb copy is limited to in-frame clones, with some not included. Of 900,000 or so clones in the sample, 15% to 20% were seen once. This clone was detected only a few times. The antigen remains unidentified. The source of this sequence is a woman between 18 and 29 years old in good health. Source material: naive CD4+ T cells from blood.

The chain's CDR3 is CASSLGLAASYEQYF. For the CDR3, the DNA is TGTGCCAGCAGCTTAGGCCTAGCGGCCTCCTACGAGCAGTACTTC. The chain combines TRBV11-2 with TRBJ2-7, with 7 bases matching TRBD2. Germline V gives CDR1 SGHAT, CDR2 FQNNGV. The CDR3 loop spans 15 amino acids. V lost 1 base, J lost 0 bases, and 3 bases stayed unmatched.